Each of the 16 T cell receptor beta chains below was sequenced from the same sample in a study of shared clonotypes between healthy human individuals. The data were produced by immunoSEQ multiplex PCR, yet TCRdb's version contains in-frame clones alone and is incomplete. The sample includes over a million clones, 70% to 80% seen only once; the top ten take 0.5% to 0.65%. Sequencing was carried out using memory CD4+ T cells from PBMCs. Subset in this sample: CD45RA-negative fraction. All receptors come from a man aged 18 to 29 in good health. Some clones in this sample may be carry-over from other donors' samples.

The chain links TRBV2 to TRBJ1-1; no reliable D call. The CDR3 spans 15 residues. Trimming stripped 5 bases from V and 4 bases from J, with 17 bases between. The germline gives CDR1 SNHLY, CDR2 FYNNEI. CDR3 region: CASSSRPSVGTEAFF. The CDR3 DNA follows: TGTGCCAGCAGTTCACGCCCCTCAGTAGGCACTGAAGCTTTCTTT.

The gene calls are TRBV27 and TRBJ2-1; D gene uncertain. The germline gives CDR1 MNHEY, CDR2 SMNVEV (reference sequence). This CDR3 has 13 residues. The ends were cut back, 6 bases at V and 2 bases at J, with 8 bases in the middle. As DNA, the CDR3 is TGTGCCAGCAGCCCTAAGGCCTACAATGAGCAGTTCTTC. Its protein is CASSPKAYNEQFF.

The CDR3 nucleotides are TGTGCCAGCAGTTCCCCCAGCGGTCACAGCTACGAGCAGTACTTC. It translates to CASSSPSGHSYEQYF. The chain has TRBV28 and TRBJ2-7; TRBD2 might be the D (5 bases). CDR3 size: 15 residues. The ends were cut back, 4 bases at V and 3 bases at J, with 16 bases in the middle. The germline CDR1 and CDR2 sequences are MDHEN and SYDVKM.

This chain joins TRBV28 and TRBJ2-7, with TRBD2 matching over 11 bases. The CDR3 loop spans 15 amino acids. Germline CDR1 reads MDHEN; CDR2 reads SYDVKM. V trimming: 4 bases; J trimming: 7 bases; junction bases outside the gene matches: 9. CDR3 DNA sequence: TGTGCCAGCAGTTACGGACTAGCGGGTCCTGGGGAGCAGTACTTC. This encodes CASSYGLAGPGEQYF.

Comments on this clone: Germline is not matched at one junction end, which may reflect a read error. This rearrangement joins TRBV2 to TRBJ1-4, with D maybe TRBD1 (6 bases). CDR1 SNHLY and CDR2 FYNNEI come from the germline V gene. This CDR3 is 12 amino acids long. In DNA form, the CDR3 reads TGTGCCAGCAGTGGGGAGGGGGATCGAGATTTCTTT. Protein sequence: CASSGEGDRDFF.

The rearrangement uses TRBV6-1 and TRBJ2-7; a possible D gene is TRBD1 (5 bases). This CDR3 comprises 13 residues. V lost 4 bases, J lost 0 bases, and 7 bases lay in between. The germline CDR1 and CDR2 sequences are MNHNS and SASEGT. CDR3 in DNA: TGTGCCAGCAGTGCACAGGCCTCCTACGAGCAGTACTTC. Protein: CASSAQASYEQYF.

The V and J genes are TRBV30 and TRBJ1-6; D is unresolved. V was clipped by 2 bases and J by 9 bases, with 11 bases between them. Germline CDR1 is GTSNPN and CDR2 is SVGIG (reference sequence). The CDR3 loop spans 13 amino acids. CDR3 sequence reads: CAWSHVLISPLHF. In DNA form, the CDR3 reads TGTGCCTGGAGTCACGTACTAATTTCACCCCTCCACTTT.

The J gene is TRBJ2-5, the V gene TRBV28; D perhaps matches TRBD1 (6 bases). V lost 6 bases and J lost 4, with 21 bases in between. The CDR3 covers 16 residues. Germline assignment: CDR1 MDHEN and CDR2 SYDVKM. The CDR3 DNA sequence: TGTGCCAGCAGAACGACGGGACACGGAGGCCCAGAGACCCAGTACTTC. It is translated as CASRTTGHGGPETQYF.

V and J are TRBV27 and TRBJ2-5; TRBD1 matches 8 bases. V trimming: 4 bases; J trimming: 2 bases; junction bases outside the gene matches: 3. Looked up from germline, CDR1 is MNHEY and CDR2 is SMNVEV (reference sequence). The CDR3 spans 14 residues. The CDR3 protein is CASSWRTGQETQYF. DNA for the CDR3: TGTGCCAGCAGTTGGCGGACAGGGCAAGAGACCCAGTACTTC.

This rearrangement joins TRBV5-1 to TRBJ1-1, with D perhaps TRBD1 (5 bases). Trimming took 5 bases from V and 1 from J, leaving 21 bases between them. Germline V gene lookup returns CDR1 SGHRS and CDR2 YFSETQ. The CDR3 has 17 residues. The CDR3 DNA sequence: TGCGCCAGCAGTTATTTTGAGACCGGGACGGCGAACACTGAAGCTTTCTTT. Translating it yields CASSYFETGTANTEAFF. Together with reference TRBV5-1 and TRBJ1-1, the CDR3 gives the full variable domain: KAGVTQTPRYLIKTRGQQVTLSCSPISGHRSVSWYQQTPGQGLQFLFEYFSETQRNKGNFPGRFSGRQFSNSRSEMNVSTLELGDSALYLCASSYFETGTANTEAFFGQGTRLTVV.

V usage is TRBV18 and J usage is TRBJ1-4; D remains unclear. The V end was cut by 2 bases, the J end by 2 bases, with 12 bases between. The CDR3 has 16 residues. Germline CDR1 is KGHSH and CDR2 is LQKENI. The CDR3 DNA reads TGTGCCAGCTCACCATTTGGCAGGAATACTAATGAAAAACTGTTTTTT. This encodes CASSPFGRNTNEKLFF.

The chain joins TRBV11-2 to TRBJ2-5; 8 bases match TRBD1. The V gene end was trimmed by 5 bases and the J gene end by 5 bases; junction bases not matched to a gene: 7. Germline CDR1 is SGHAT and CDR2 is FQNNGV. The CDR3 loop spans 14 amino acids. This CDR3 is CASSPQGDRETQYF. For the CDR3, the DNA is TGTGCCAGCAGCCCACAGGGGGACCGGGAGACCCAGTACTTC.

The chain recombines TRBV5-4 with TRBJ1-4; 9 bases map to TRBD1. The CDR3 is 17 residues long. The germline V gene encodes CDR1 SGHNT and CDR2 YYREEE (reference sequence). Trimming removed 0 bases from V and 5 bases from J; junction bases left unmatched: 8. The CDR3 DNA is TGTGCCAGCAGCTTGGGTCCGACCGGGACAGGGAATGAAAAACTGTTTTTT. It is translated as CASSLGPTGTGNEKLFF.

The genes are TRBV19 and TRBJ2-6, with 8 bases aligning to TRBD2. In germline, CDR1 is LNHDA, CDR2 SQIVND (reference sequence). This CDR3 is built from 15 residues. Trimming took 11 bases from V and 2 from J; bases not matched to a gene: 8. CDR3 DNA: TGTGCCTCCGACGGGGGGGCGGCTGGGGCCAACGTCCTGACTTTC. Protein product: CASDGGAAGANVLTF.

Only a few counts were recorded for this clone. The V and J genes are TRBV2 and TRBJ2-1; possibly TRBD2 for D (6 bases). Between the trimmed V and J ends, which lost 4 bases and 8 bases, there was a span of 15 bases. There are 14 residues in the CDR3. Germline CDR1 and CDR2: SNHLY and FYNNEI. The DNA of the CDR3 is TGTGCCAGCAGTGTAGAACTAGCTATCGATGAGCAGTTCTTC. Protein sequence: CASSVELAIDEQFF.

The chain has TRBV6-5 and TRBJ2-2; D is unresolved. Germline CDR1 reads MNHEY; CDR2 reads SVGAGI. Trimming left V 5 bases short and J 1 base short, with 5 bases between. The CDR3 consists of 13 residues. The CDR3 nucleotides read TGTGCCAGCAGTCGCCGGAACACCGGGGAGCTGTTTTTT. This encodes CASSRRNTGELFF.